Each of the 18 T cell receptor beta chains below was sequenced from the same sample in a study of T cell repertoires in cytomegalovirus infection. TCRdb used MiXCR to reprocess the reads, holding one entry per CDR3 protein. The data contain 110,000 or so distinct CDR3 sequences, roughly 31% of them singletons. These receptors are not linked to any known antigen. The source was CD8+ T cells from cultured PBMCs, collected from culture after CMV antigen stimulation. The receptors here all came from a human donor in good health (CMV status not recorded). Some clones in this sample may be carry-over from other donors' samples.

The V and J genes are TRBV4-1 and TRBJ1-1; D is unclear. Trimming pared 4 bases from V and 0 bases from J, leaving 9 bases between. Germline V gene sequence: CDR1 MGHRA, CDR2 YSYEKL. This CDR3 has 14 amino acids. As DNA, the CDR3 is TGCGCCAGCAGCCGCCAACTGGTGAACACTGAAGCTTTCTTT. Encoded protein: CASSRQLVNTEAFF.

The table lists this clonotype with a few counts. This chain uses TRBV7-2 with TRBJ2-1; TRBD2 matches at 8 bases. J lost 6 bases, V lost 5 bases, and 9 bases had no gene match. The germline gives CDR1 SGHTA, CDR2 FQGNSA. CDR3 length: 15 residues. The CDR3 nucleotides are TGTGCCAGCAGCCCCGGGACTAGGATTAGCAATGAGCAGTTCTTC. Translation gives CASSPGTRISNEQFF.

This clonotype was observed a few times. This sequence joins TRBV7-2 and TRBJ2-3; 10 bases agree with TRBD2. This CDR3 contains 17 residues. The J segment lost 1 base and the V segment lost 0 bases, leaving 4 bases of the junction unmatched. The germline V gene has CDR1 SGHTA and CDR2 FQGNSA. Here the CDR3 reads CASSLAPLAGGTDTQYF. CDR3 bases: TGTGCCAGCAGCTTAGCGCCCCTAGCGGGGGGCACAGATACGCAGTATTTT.

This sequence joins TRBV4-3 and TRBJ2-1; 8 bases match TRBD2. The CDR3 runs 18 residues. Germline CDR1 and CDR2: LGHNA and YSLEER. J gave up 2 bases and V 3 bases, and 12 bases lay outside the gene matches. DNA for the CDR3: TGCGCCAGCAGCCAGGATACATTAGCGGGGTTTCCCTACAATGAGCAGTTCTTC. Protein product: CASSQDTLAGFPYNEQFF.

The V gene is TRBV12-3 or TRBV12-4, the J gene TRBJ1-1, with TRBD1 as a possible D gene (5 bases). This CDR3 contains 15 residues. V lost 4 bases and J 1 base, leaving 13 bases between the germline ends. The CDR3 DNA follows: TGTGCCAGCAGTTGGAGGACACGGCCGAACACTGAAGCTTTCTTT. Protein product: CASSWRTRPNTEAFF.

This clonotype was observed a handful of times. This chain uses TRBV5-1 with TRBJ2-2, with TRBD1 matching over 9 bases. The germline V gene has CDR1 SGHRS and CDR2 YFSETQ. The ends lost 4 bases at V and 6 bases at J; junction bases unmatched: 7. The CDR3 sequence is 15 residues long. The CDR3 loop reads CASSDRDRVPGELFF. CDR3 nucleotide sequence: TGCGCCAGCAGCGACCGGGACAGGGTCCCCGGGGAGCTGTTTTTT.

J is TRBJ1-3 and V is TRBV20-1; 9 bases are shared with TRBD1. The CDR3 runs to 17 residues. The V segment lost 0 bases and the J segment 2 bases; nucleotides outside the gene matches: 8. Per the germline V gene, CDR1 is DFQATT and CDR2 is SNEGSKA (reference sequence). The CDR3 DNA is TGCAGTGCTAGAGATGGACCGGGACAGGGTGCTGGAAACACCATATATTTT. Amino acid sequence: CSARDGPGQGAGNTIYF.

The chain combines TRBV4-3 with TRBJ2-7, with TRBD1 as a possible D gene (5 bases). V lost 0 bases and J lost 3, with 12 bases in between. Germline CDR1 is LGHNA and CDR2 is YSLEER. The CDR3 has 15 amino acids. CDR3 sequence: CASSQERGTVYEQYF. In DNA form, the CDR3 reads TGCGCCAGCAGCCAAGAAAGGGGAACAGTCTACGAGCAGTACTTC.

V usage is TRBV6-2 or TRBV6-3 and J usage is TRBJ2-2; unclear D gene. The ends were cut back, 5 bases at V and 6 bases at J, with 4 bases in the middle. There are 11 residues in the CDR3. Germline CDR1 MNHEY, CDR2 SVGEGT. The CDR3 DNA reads TGTGCCAGCAGTCCGGCCGGGGAGCTGTTTTTT. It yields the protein CASSPAGELFF.

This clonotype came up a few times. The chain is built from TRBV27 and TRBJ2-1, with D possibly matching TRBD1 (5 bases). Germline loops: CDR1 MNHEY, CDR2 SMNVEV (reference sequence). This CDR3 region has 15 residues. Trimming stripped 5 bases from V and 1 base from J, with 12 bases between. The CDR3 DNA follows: TGTGCCAGCAGTATAGGACACGCTTCCTACAATGAGCAGTTCTTC. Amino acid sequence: CASSIGHASYNEQFF.

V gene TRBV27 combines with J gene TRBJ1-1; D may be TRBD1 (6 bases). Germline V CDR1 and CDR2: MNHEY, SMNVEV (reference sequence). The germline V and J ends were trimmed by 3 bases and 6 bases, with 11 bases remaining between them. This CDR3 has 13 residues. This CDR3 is CASSFRGGAEAFF. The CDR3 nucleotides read TGTGCCAGCAGTTTTAGAGGGGGTGCTGAAGCTTTCTTT.

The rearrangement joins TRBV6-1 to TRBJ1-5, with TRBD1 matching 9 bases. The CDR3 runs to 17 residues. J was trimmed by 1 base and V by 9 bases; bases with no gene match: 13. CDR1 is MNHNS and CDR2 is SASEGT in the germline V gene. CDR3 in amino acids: CASTRDRDIGSNQPQHF. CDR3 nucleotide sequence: TGTGCCAGTACCCGGGACAGGGATATTGGGAGCAATCAGCCCCAGCATTTT.

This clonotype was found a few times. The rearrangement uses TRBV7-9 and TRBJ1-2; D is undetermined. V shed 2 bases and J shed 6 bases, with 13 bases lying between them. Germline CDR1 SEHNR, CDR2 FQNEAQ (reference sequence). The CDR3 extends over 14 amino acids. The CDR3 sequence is CASSLNSSPHGYTF. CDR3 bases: TGTGCCAGCAGCTTAAATTCGAGTCCGCATGGCTACACCTTC. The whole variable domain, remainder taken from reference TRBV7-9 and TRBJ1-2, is DTGVSQNPRHKITKRGQNVTFRCDPISEHNRLYWYRQTLGQGPEFLTYFQNEAQLEKSRLLSDRFSAERPKGSFSTLEIQRTEQGDSAMYLCASSLNSSPHGYTFGSGTRLTVV.

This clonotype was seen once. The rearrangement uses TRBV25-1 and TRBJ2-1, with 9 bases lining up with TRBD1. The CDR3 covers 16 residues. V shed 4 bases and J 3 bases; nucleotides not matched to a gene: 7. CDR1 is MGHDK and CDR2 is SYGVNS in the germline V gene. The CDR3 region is CASSVTPGQGYNEQFF. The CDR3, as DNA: TGTGCCAGCAGTGTTACACCGGGACAGGGCTACAATGAGCAGTTCTTC.

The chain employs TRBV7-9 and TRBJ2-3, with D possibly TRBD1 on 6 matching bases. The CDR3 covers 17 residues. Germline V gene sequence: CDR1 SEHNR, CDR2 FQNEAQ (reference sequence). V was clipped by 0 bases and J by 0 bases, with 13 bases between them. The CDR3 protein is CASSLALGDKSTDTQYF. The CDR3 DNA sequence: TGTGCCAGCAGCTTAGCGCTCGGGGACAAGAGCACAGATACGCAGTATTTT.

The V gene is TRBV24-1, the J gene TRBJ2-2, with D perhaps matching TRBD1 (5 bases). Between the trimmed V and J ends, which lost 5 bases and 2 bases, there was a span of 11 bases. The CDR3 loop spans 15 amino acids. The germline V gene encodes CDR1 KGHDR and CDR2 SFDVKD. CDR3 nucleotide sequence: TGTGCCACCAGTGCTCAGACAGTCAACACCGGGGAGCTGTTTTTT. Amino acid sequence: CATSAQTVNTGELFF.

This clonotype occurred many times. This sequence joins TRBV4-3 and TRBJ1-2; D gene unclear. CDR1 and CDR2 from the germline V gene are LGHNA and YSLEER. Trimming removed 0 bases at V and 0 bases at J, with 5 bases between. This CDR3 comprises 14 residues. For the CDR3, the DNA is TGCGCCAGCAGCCAAGATCGCGCTAACTATGGCTACACCTTC. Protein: CASSQDRANYGYTF.

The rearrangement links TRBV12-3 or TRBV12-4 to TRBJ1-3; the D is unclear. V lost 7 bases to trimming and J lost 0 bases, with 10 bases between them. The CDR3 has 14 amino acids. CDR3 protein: CASTLAGSGNTIYF. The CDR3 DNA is TGTGCCAGCACCCTCGCGGGCTCTGGAAACACCATATATTTT.